This T cell receptor (beta chain) comes out of a study of blood T cell repertoires in COVID-19. Overall study context: Acute-phase and convalescent COVID-19 samples originated in the United States, Italy and Spain. Sources were T cells, B-cell-depleted T cells, or PBMCs; the material itself was cDNA or gDNA.

Authors' methods: Nucleated cell number was recorded as an estimate derived from reference gene primer amplification. Profiled with immunoSEQ multiplex PCR; TCRdb holds only in-frame clones, not every one. Clone size and the V and J calls come from that table; the DNA yielded D and trimming. The sample records some 90,000 clones, about 90% being singletons. The sequenced material came from peripheral blood. The TCR comes from a woman at least 80 years old with active or convalescent COVID-19.

CDR3: CAISKAGNQPQHF. The CDR3 DNA reads as TGTGCCATCAGCAAGGCGGGGAATCAGCCCCAGCATTTT. The chain recombines TRBV10-3 with TRBJ1-5; D not certain. Germline V gene data show CDR1 as ENHRY and CDR2 as SYGVKD. This CDR3 comprises 13 residues. V was clipped by 6 bases and J by 4 bases, with 10 bases between them.